The clone carrying this T cell receptor beta chain was picked up a small number of times. Its antigen is not identified. These data originate in a study of T cells in Graves' hyperthyroidism and ophthalmopathy. Study-level findings and limits: Within blood appeared most thyroid clonotypes that had expanded above 0.001.

The CDR3 runs to 12 residues. The J segment lost 7 bases and the V segment lost 3 bases, leaving 4 bases of the junction unmatched. CDR1 is DFQATT, CDR2 SNEGSKA, per germline (reference sequence). Template material for amplifying TCR beta CDR3 regions consisted of RNA transcripts. HTBI primers were used for first-round RT-PCR of the TCR CDR3. TCRdb independently ran MiXCR on the multiplex PCR reads; one entry per CDR3 protein. The sample contains fewer than 450,000 distinct CDR3 sequences, over 11% of which appear only once. In the ophthalmopathy cohort, Clinical Activity Score was at least 3, NOSPECS grade at least 4, and duration under 3 months. Reasons for excluding patients were uncontrolled infection, other autoimmune disease, pregnancy or lactation. PBMCs came from 7.5 to 10 ml fresh peripheral blood.

This receptor was identified in a man aged 45-65 years with Graves' ophthalmopathy. Sequencing was carried out using blood. This rearrangement joins TRBV20-1 to TRBJ1-2; TRBD1 matches at 8 bases. The CDR3 sequence is CSASSGGLGYTF. CDR3 nucleotides: TGCAGTGCTAGTTCAGGGGGCCTTGGCTACACCTTC.